The clone carrying this T cell receptor (beta chain) was seen more than once but under ten times. What it binds is unknown. The sample belongs to a study of T-cell memory formation after mild COVID-19. CDR1 SGHTA and CDR2 FQGNSA come from the germline V gene. This CDR3 is built from 18 residues. V lost 5 bases, J lost 4 bases, and 17 bases stayed unmatched. Using constant-segment primers, 5'RACE produced TCR alpha and TCR beta cDNA libraries carrying sample barcodes and UMIs. Each CDR3 protein is one row after TCRdb ran MiXCR on the 5' RACE reads. Of 300,000 or so distinct CDR3 sequences in the sample, around 15% are singletons; the top ten hold about 23%. Study observations and caveats: Among contracting clones, CD4+ were mainly CM/EM and CD8+ enriched in EMRA.

The chain recombines TRBV7-2 with TRBJ2-1, with TRBD2 matching over 7 bases. Specimen: PBMCs or a T cell subset sorted from them (not recorded which). The receptor was isolated from a man aged 18 to 30 who had mild COVID-19 (a few samples of this study predate the infection). Cell type and time point are not known. CDR3 amino acids: CASSPGRAGRTKYNEQFF. In DNA, the CDR3 is TGTGCCAGCAGCCCCGGGAGAGCGGGGCGAACGAAATACAATGAGCAGTTCTTC.